One and the same sample provided the 23 T cell receptor beta chains below, sequenced in a study of T cell responses to AZD1222 COVID-19 vaccine. Only in-frame clones appear in the TCRdb table, and some are missing; sequencing was by immunoSEQ multiplex PCR. This table holds roughly 120,000 clones, around 94% found once. Material: peripheral blood, obtained on day 0 of AZD1222 vaccination. The source of these receptors is an adult in good health.

J is TRBJ1-3 and V is TRBV3-1 (or the pseudogene TRBV3-2); D not resolved. CDR1 LGHDT and CDR2 YNNKEL come from the germline V gene (reference sequence). With 0 bases removed from V and 7 bases from J, the gap between germline ends came to 10 bases. The CDR3 runs to 14 residues. The CDR3 here is CASSQDSAMNTIYF. The DNA of the CDR3 is TGTGCCAGCAGCCAAGATTCCGCGATGAACACCATATATTTT.

The CDR3 sequence is CAWSVGVRTLNTEAFF. DNA for the CDR3: TGTGCCTGGAGTGTAGGCGTCAGAACCTTGAACACTGAAGCTTTCTTT. The chain joins TRBV30 to TRBJ1-1, with D unresolved. Trimming took 0 bases from V and 0 from J, leaving 14 bases between them. This CDR3 has 16 residues. Looked up from germline, CDR1 is GTSNPN and CDR2 is SVGIG (reference sequence).

The chain employs TRBV30 and TRBJ1-2; D may be TRBD1 (5 bases). Germline V gives CDR1 GTSNPN, CDR2 SVGIG (reference sequence). Trimming took 0 bases from V and 5 from J, leaving 13 bases between them. This CDR3 contains 14 residues. CDR3 in amino acids: CAWSVRRGLYGYTF. The CDR3 region has the DNA TGTGCCTGGAGTGTTCGGCGGGGACTTTATGGCTACACCTTC.

This chain joins TRBV2 and TRBJ1-4; tentatively, D is TRBD1 (6 bases). The CDR3 has 15 amino acids. V gave up 6 bases and J gave up 4 bases, with 15 bases separating them. The V gene's germline CDR1 is SNHLY and CDR2 FYNNEI. The CDR3 spells CASRDGTLFNEKLFF. In DNA, the CDR3 is TGTGCCAGCAGAGACGGGACACTATTTAATGAAAAACTGTTTTTT.

The chain recombines TRBV29-1 with TRBJ2-7; D tentatively reads TRBD1 or TRBD2 (5 bases each). In germline, CDR1 is SQVTM, CDR2 ANQGSEA. CDR3 length: 15 amino acids. V shed 1 base and J shed 6 bases, with 19 bases lying between them. CDR3 loop: CSVEGAGAFMGEQYF. In DNA, the CDR3 is TGCAGCGTTGAAGGGGCCGGGGCCTTTATGGGCGAGCAGTACTTC.

This chain connects TRBV3-1 (or the pseudogene TRBV3-2) to TRBJ2-1, with 8 nucleotides matching TRBD2. Germline-derived CDR1 and CDR2 are LGHDT and YNNKEL (reference sequence). The CDR3 length is 16 residues. Trimming removed 1 base from V and 2 bases from J; junction bases left unmatched: 4. Written as DNA, the CDR3 is TGTGCCAGCAGCCAAGGTATTAGCGGGACCTACAATGAGCAGTTCTTC. This sequence encodes CASSQGISGTYNEQFF.

This chain connects TRBV19 to TRBJ1-2; perhaps TRBD1 as D (5 bases). The CDR3 loop spans 13 amino acids. Trimming cost V 7 bases and J 8 bases, with 17 bases left between them. The V gene's germline CDR1 is LNHDA and CDR2 SQIVND (reference sequence). The CDR3 nucleotides are TGTGCCAGTAACCAGCGGGGCCGGGGCGGCTACACCTTC. Its translation: CASNQRGRGGYTF.

This chain joins TRBV19 and TRBJ1-5; D gene ambiguous. Trimming left V 1 base short and J 4 bases short, with 5 bases between. Germline V gene data show CDR1 as LNHDA and CDR2 as SQIVND (reference sequence). The length of the CDR3 is 13 residues. In DNA form, the CDR3 reads TGTGCCAGTAGTATAGTTGAGAATCAGCCCCAGCATTTT. The encoded protein is CASSIVENQPQHF.

V is TRBV3-1 (or the pseudogene TRBV3-2) and J is TRBJ1-1; the D gene is possibly TRBD1 (5 bases). Germline values: CDR1 LGHDT, CDR2 YNNKEL (reference sequence). The ends were cut back, 4 bases at V and 2 bases at J, with 17 bases in the middle. The CDR3 is made up of 16 amino acids. CDR3 protein: CASSPHVGTLNTEAFF. DNA for the CDR3: TGTGCCAGCAGCCCTCATGTCGGGACCCTAAACACTGAAGCTTTCTTT.

CDR3 coding DNA: TGCGCCAGCAGCCTAAAGACTAAACAGGGGAAGAGGAGGAACACTGAAGCTTTCTTT. Residues: CASSLKTKQGKRRNTEAFF. This chain uses TRBV4-1 with TRBJ1-1; 7 positions match TRBD1. J was trimmed by 1 base and V by 4 bases; bases with no gene match: 18. CDR3 length equals 19 residues. The germline gives CDR1 MGHRA, CDR2 YSYEKL.

V is TRBV4-1 and J is TRBJ2-7, with 11 bases lining up with TRBD2. The V segment lost 0 bases and the J segment 6 bases; nucleotides outside the gene matches: 10. The CDR3 covers 17 residues. CDR1 is MGHRA, CDR2 YSYEKL, per germline. CDR3 sequence reads: CASSQDAGLAAVLEQYF. CDR3 bases: TGCGCCAGCAGCCAAGATGCGGGACTAGCGGCAGTCCTCGAGCAGTACTTC.

The chain links TRBV28 to TRBJ2-7; the D call may be TRBD1 or TRBD2 (5 bases each). The germline CDR1 and CDR2 sequences are MDHEN and SYDVKM. Trimming cost V 6 bases and J 0 bases, with 12 bases left between them. This CDR3 is built from 14 residues. The CDR3 coding sequence is TGTGCCAGCAGGGGGACCGGGCCCTCCTACGAGCAGTACTTC. This gives the protein CASRGTGPSYEQYF.

The chain is built from TRBV6-6 and TRBJ1-3; possibly TRBD1 for D (5 bases). V was clipped by 5 bases and J by 4 bases, with 9 bases between them. The length of the CDR3 is 13 residues. The germline V gene encodes CDR1 MNHNY and CDR2 SVGAGI (reference sequence). In nucleotides, the CDR3 is TGTGCCAGCAGTACCGCAGGGGGAAACACCATATATTTT. Translating it yields CASSTAGGNTIYF.

CDR3 DNA: TGTGCCAGCAGTCTTGGTAGCAATCAGCCCCAGCATTTT. Translated: CASSLGSNQPQHF. The chain is built from TRBV2 and TRBJ1-5; D not certain. The CDR3 runs to 13 residues. Trimming stripped 5 bases from V and 0 bases from J, with 5 bases between. Germline assignment: CDR1 SNHLY and CDR2 FYNNEI.

The chain links TRBV28 to TRBJ1-1; D possibly corresponds to TRBD1 (5 bases). Germline V gives CDR1 MDHEN, CDR2 SYDVKM. CDR3 length: 16 amino acids. Trimming cost V 3 bases and J 4 bases, with 18 bases left between them. The CDR3 reads CASSFPSSAGGTEAFF. DNA for the CDR3: TGTGCCAGCAGTTTCCCCAGTTCCGCCGGGGGCACTGAAGCTTTCTTT. Supplemented by reference TRBV28 and TRBJ1-1, the full variable domain reads DVKVTQSSRYLVKRTGEKVFLECVQDMDHENMFWYRQDPGLGLRLIYFSYDVKMKEKGDIPEGYSVSREKKERFSLILESASTNQTSMYLCASSFPSSAGGTEAFFGQGTRLTVV.

This chain's CDR3 is CASRGTSGITGELFF. As DNA, the CDR3 is TGTGCCAGCAGAGGGACTAGCGGGATAACCGGGGAGCTGTTTTTT. V usage is TRBV2 and J usage is TRBJ2-2; 13 positions match TRBD2. Germline V gene lookup returns CDR1 SNHLY and CDR2 FYNNEI. V shed 6 bases, J shed 5 bases, and the junction held 3 bases outside the gene matches. The CDR3 extends over 15 amino acids.

This chain connects TRBV18 to TRBJ1-1, with a tentative D call TRBD1 (5 bases). Deletions cut 6 bases from V and 1 base from J, with 15 bases between. CDR1 is KGHSH and CDR2 is LQKENI in the germline V gene. The CDR3 is made up of 15 amino acids. CDR3 coding DNA: TGTGCCAGCTCTCGAGATCAGGGCCGGAACACTGAAGCTTTCTTT. Protein: CASSRDQGRNTEAFF.

The V call is TRBV11-2, the J call TRBJ2-2; TRBD1 aligns across 8 bases. Germline values: CDR1 SGHAT, CDR2 FQNNGV. This CDR3 has 18 residues. Trimming at V came to 1 base and at J to 4 bases, leaving 11 bases not matched to a gene. CDR3 nucleotide sequence: TGTGCCAGCAGCTTAGTTTGGGTAGGGACAGGTAGCACCGGGGAGCTGTTTTTT. Translating gives CASSLVWVGTGSTGELFF.

This chain links TRBV28 with TRBJ2-7, with D possibly TRBD2 on 5 matching bases. Germline assignment: CDR1 MDHEN and CDR2 SYDVKM. The CDR3 runs 14 residues. V gave up 9 bases and J gave up 0 bases, with 15 bases separating them. The CDR3 nucleotides read TGTGCCAGTAGCCTAGCTCTTCCCTCCTACGAGCAGTACTTC. Its protein product is CASSLALPSYEQYF.

The chain links TRBV15 to TRBJ2-3; D is uncertain. The ends were cut back, 5 bases at V and 4 bases at J, with 10 bases in the middle. The CDR3 spans 13 residues. Germline values: CDR1 LNHNV, CDR2 YYDKDF (reference sequence). The CDR3 DNA is TGTGCCACCAGCTACGCACGGGCAGATACGCAGTATTTT. It encodes CATSYARADTQYF. Based on the CDR3 plus reference TRBV15 and TRBJ2-3, the full variable domain is DAMVIQNPRYQVTQFGKPVTLSCSQTLNHNVMYWYQQKSSQAPKLLFHYYDKDFNNEADTPDNFQSRRPNTSFCFLDIRSPGLGDTAMYLCATSYARADTQYFGPGTRLTVL.

This clone was recorded a few times. This rearrangement joins TRBV5-1 to TRBJ2-1; weak D call: TRBD1 (5 bases). Trimming shortened V by 3 bases and J by 7 bases, and 11 bases separated the two germline ends. Germline CDR1 is SGHRS and CDR2 is YFSETQ. This CDR3 is built from 13 residues. The CDR3 DNA reads as TGCGCCAGCAGCTCGGACAATAGGAATGAGCAGTTCTTC. Encoded protein: CASSSDNRNEQFF.

The chain is built from TRBV3-1 (or the pseudogene TRBV3-2) and TRBJ2-7, with 11 bases identical to TRBD1. The junction had 5 bases not matched to a gene; V was cut back by 1 base and J by 0 bases. The CDR3 spans 17 residues. Germline values: CDR1 LGHDT, CDR2 YNNKEL (reference sequence). This CDR3 reads CASSQAGQGAFSYEQYF. The DNA of the CDR3 is TGTGCCAGCAGCCAAGCCGGACAGGGGGCCTTCTCCTACGAGCAGTACTTC.

This clone was counted once. J is TRBJ1-6 and V is TRBV4-2; 9 nucleotides agree with TRBD1. V lost 0 bases, J lost 9 bases, and 12 bases stayed unmatched. This CDR3 has 18 residues. The germline V gene has CDR1 LGHNA and CDR2 YNFKEQ. In DNA, the CDR3 is TGTGCCAGCAGCCAAGATTATCGGGTCGGGACAGGGTCTTCACCCCTCCACTTT. Translating it yields CASSQDYRVGTGSSPLHF.